This T cell receptor beta chain was captured by sequencing in a study of shared clonotypes between healthy human individuals. Sequencing was performed with immunoSEQ multiplex PCR; in TCRdb, only in-frame clones are kept and a portion is missing. The repertoire holds some 2 million clones, with 90% to 95% as singletons. CDR1 is LGHNA and CDR2 is YSLEER in the germline V gene. The CDR3 runs to 16 residues. V lost 0 bases, J lost 2 bases, and 13 bases lay in between. This clone was recorded once. Its target is unknown. Points from the study as a whole: As a rule, naive subsets had a larger estimated richness than memory subsets.

This TCR derives from a young man in good health. The V call is TRBV4-3, the J call TRBJ1-2, with D possibly matching TRBD1 (6 bases). The specimen was naive CD4+ T cells sorted from blood. Subset denoted: CD45RA+ positively selected. In DNA form, the CDR3 reads TGCGCCAGCAGCCAAGATCGGGACATAATGAACTATGGCTACACCTTC. Residues: CASSQDRDIMNYGYTF.